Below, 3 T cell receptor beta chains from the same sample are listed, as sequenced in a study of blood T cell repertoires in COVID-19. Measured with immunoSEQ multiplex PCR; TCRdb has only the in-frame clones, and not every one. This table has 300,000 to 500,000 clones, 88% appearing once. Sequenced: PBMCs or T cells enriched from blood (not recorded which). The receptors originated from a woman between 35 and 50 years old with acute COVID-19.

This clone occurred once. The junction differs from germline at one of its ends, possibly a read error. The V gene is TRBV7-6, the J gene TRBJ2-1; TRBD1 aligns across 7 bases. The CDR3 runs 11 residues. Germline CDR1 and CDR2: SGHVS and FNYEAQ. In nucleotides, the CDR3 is TGTGCCAGCAGCTTAGGTGACAGGGTGATCTTC. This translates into CASSLGDRVIF.

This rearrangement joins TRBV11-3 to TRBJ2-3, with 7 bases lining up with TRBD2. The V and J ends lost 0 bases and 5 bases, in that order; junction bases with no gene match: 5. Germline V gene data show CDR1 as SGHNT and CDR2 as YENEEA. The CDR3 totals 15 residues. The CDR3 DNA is TGTGCCAGCAGCTTAGAGGGAGGGTTCGGAGATACGCAGTATTTT. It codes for CASSLEGGFGDTQYF.

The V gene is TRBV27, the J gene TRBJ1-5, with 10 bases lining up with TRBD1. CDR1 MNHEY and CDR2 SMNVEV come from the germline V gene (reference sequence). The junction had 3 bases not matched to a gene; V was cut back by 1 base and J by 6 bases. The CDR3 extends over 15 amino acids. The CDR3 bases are TGTGCCAGCAGTTTATACGGGACAGGGGTTCAGCCCCAGCATTTT. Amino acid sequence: CASSLYGTGVQPQHF.